This TCR beta chain was found in a study of blood T cells in healthy people across ages. Study as a whole: Using template switching, researchers captured about one barcoded beta molecule for each two T cells. Study-wide findings and caveats: Considered underestimates were the diversity estimates obtained from one million T cells. Age advanced and TCR beta diversity per million T cells fell, roughly linearly.

The germline V and J ends were trimmed by 4 bases and 2 bases, with 10 bases remaining between them. Germline-derived CDR1 and CDR2 are LGHNA and YNFKEQ. The CDR3 spans 14 residues. Then a second PCR, running about 6 to 12 cycles, was carried out with a sample-barcoded 5' primer and a J-beta primer mix. One entry per CDR3 protein, called by TCRdb with MiXCR from the 5' RACE reads. The table has around 280,000 distinct CDR3 sequences, roughly 26% seen once. Of note for this clonotype: The target antigen is unknown.

The specimen was blood. The receptor was isolated from a woman in her 70s in good health. V is TRBV4-2 and J is TRBJ2-3, with D uncertain. The CDR3 loop reads CASSLSDDTDTQYF. CDR3 DNA sequence: TGTGCCAGCAGCCTGTCGGACGACACAGATACGCAGTATTTT.